The rows below give T cell receptor beta chains drawn from one sample of a study of spatial heterogeneity in lung cancer. TCRdb called the 5' RACE reads again in MiXCR, with one record for every CDR3 protein. The data show roughly 1,500 distinct CDR3 sequences, roughly 5.8% seen once. Sample: lung tumor tissue, taken at surgery. These receptors originate from a female donor with early-stage non-small cell lung cancer. Each CDR3 is given with its conserved first and last residue. Fields, in order: D gene, J gene, clone size, V gene, CDR3 protein, CDR3 DNA. The D gene is left open where the match is weak. Some rows have no size entry. The others give once, few or many, or a class for an expanded clone.

- TRBJ2-7 - TRBV7-9 CASSLSTYEQYF TGTGCCAGCAGCCTTTCTACCTACGAGCAGTACTTC
- TRBJ2-2 medium-sized TRBV5-1 CASSSNNQNTGELFF TGCGCCAGCAGCTCAAACAATCAAAACACCGGGGAGCTGTTTTTT
- TRBJ1-5 many TRBV28 CASESLGGRGRNQPQHF TGTGCCAGCGAGAGCTTGGGGGGCAGAGGTCGGAATCAGCCCCAGCATTTT
- TRBJ1-1 medium-sized TRBV2 CASSLRTFTVNLVNTEAFF TGTGCCAGCAGTTTAAGGACATTTACAGTGAACCTGGTGAACACTGAAGCTTTCTTT
TRBD2 TRBJ2-5 - TRBV11-1 CASSVTGTSGSKTQYF TGTGCCAGCAGCGTAACCGGGACTAGCGGGAGTAAGACCCAGTACTTC
- TRBJ1-1 medium-sized TRBV11-3 CASSYPFQGNTEAFF TGTGCCAGCAGCTACCCCTTCCAGGGGAACACTGAAGCTTTCTTT
TRBD1 TRBJ1-1 medium-sized TRBV2 CARDRGQGNTEAFF TGTGCCAGAGACCGGGGACAGGGAAATACTGAAGCTTTCTTT
- TRBJ1-2 few TRBV5-6 CASSPGGTPGNYGYTF TGTGCCAGCAGCCCGGGGGGGACGCCCGGTAATTATGGCTACACCTTC
TRBD2 TRBJ2-7 medium-sized TRBV12-5 CASGIAGSYEQYF TGTGCTAGTGGCATAGCGGGGTCCTACGAGCAGTACTTC
TRBD2 TRBJ2-1 large TRBV7-8 CASSQGTSGYYDEQFF TGTGCCAGCAGCCAGGGGACTAGCGGGTACTACGATGAGCAGTTCTTC
- TRBJ1-1 large TRBV2 CASIPDGGRRTEAFF TGTGCCAGCATCCCCGATGGGGGACGTCGCACTGAAGCTTTCTTT
TRBD2 TRBJ2-1 medium-sized TRBV9 CASSRTSGAEQFF TGTGCCAGCAGCCGGACTAGCGGGGCTGAGCAGTTCTTC
- TRBJ1-4 medium-sized TRBV3-1 CASSQDEGMRKLFF TGTGCCAGCAGCCAAGATGAGGGAATGAGGAAACTGTTTTTT
- TRBJ2-5 medium-sized TRBV2 CARTGEVAKKETQYF TGTGCCAGGACGGGGGAGGTAGCTAAGAAAGAGACCCAGTACTTC
- TRBJ2-3 medium-sized TRBV6-5 CASSKGVDTQYF TGTGCCAGCAGTAAGGGGGTAGATACGCAGTATTTT
- TRBJ2-2 medium-sized TRBV2 CASSEERGLTGELFF TGTGCCAGCAGTGAAGAACGAGGGTTGACCGGGGAGCTGTTTTTT
- TRBJ1-1 medium-sized TRBV28 CASSYRIRVSMNTEAFF TGTGCCAGCAGTTACCGAATCCGGGTCTCTATGAACACTGAAGCTTTCTTT
- TRBJ1-3 medium-sized TRBV28 CASSLEAFWNPGGNTIYF TGTGCCAGCAGTTTAGAAGCCTTCTGGAATCCCGGTGGAAACACCATATATTTT
- TRBJ1-6 few TRBV12-5 CASGGGSGNSPLHF TGTGCTAGTGGCGGGGGCAGTGGGAATTCACCCCTCCACTTT
- TRBJ2-1 - TRBV28 CASSSRGASYNEQFF TGTGCCAGCAGTTCCCGGGGGGCCTCCTACAATGAGCAGTTCTTC
- TRBJ2-2 few TRBV12-3/TRBV12-4 CASSRAGELFF TGTGCCAGCAGCAGGGCCGGGGAGCTGTTTTTT
TRBD2 TRBJ2-1 medium-sized TRBV10-2 CASGLAGNNEQFF TGCGCCAGCGGACTAGCGGGGAACAATGAGCAGTTCTTC
TRBD1 TRBJ1-5 - TRBV24-1 CATSDSGQGHQPQHF TGTGCCACCAGTGATTCAGGACAGGGGCATCAGCCCCAGCATTTT
- TRBJ2-7 - TRBV20-1 CSAREGAASYEQYF TGCAGTGCCCGGGAGGGGGCAGCCTCCTACGAGCAGTACTTC
- TRBJ2-2 many TRBV25-1 CATSPQANTGELFF TGTGCCACCTCTCCGCAGGCGAACACCGGGGAGCTGTTTTTT
- TRBJ2-4 few TRBV19 CASSIRAPKNIQYF TGTGCCAGTAGTATTAGGGCCCCCAAAAACATTCAGTACTTC
- TRBJ2-2 medium-sized TRBV7-3 CASSSDTGELFF TGTGCCAGCAGTTCAGACACCGGGGAGCTGTTTTTT
TRBD1 TRBJ1-6 medium-sized TRBV5-1 CASSLAGQNSPLHF TGCGCCAGCAGCTTGGCGGGACAGAATTCACCCCTCCACTTT